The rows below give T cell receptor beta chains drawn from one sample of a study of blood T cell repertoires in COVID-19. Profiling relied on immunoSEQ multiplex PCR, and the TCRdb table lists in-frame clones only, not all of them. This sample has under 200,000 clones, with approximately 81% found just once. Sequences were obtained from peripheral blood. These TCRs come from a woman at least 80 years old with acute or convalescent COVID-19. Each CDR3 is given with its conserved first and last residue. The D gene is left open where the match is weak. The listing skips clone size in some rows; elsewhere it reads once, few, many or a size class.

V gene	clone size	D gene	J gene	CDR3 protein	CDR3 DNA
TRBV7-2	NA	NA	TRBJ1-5	CASSLDRGNQPQHF	TGTGCCAGCAGCTTAGACAGGGGCAATCAGCCCCAGCATTTT
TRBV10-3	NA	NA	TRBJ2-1	CAIKLSGIRLPDEQFF	TGTGCCATCAAACTTTCCGGGATCCGACTCCCAGATGAGCAGTTCTTC
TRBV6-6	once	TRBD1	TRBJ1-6	CASSLTGGSSPLHF	TGTGCCAGCAGTCTAACAGGGGGATCCTCACCCCTCCACTTT
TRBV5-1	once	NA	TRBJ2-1	CASSLDGVLEQFF	TGCGCCAGCAGCTTGGACGGGGTGCTTGAGCAGTTCTTC
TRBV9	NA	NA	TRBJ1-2	CASSGSGAPSYTF	TGTGCCAGCAGCGGATCAGGGGCCCCCTCGTACACCTTC
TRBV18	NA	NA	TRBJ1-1	CASSQQTMNTEAFF	TGTGCCAGCTCACAACAGACCATGAACACTGAAGCTTTCTTT
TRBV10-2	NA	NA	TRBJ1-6	CASCPRAGANSPLHF	TGCGCCAGCTGTCCCAGGGCAGGGGCAAATTCACCCCTCCACTTT
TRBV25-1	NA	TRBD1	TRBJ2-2	CASSGRTGYTGELFF	TGTGCCAGCAGTGGGAGGACAGGGTACACCGGGGAGCTGTTTTTT
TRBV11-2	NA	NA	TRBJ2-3	CASSFPPPDTQYF	TGTGCCAGCAGCTTCCCCCCCCCGGATACGCAGTATTTT
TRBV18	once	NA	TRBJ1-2	CASSPNSQNYGYTF	TGTGCCAGCTCACCAAACTCACAGAACTATGGCTACACCTTC
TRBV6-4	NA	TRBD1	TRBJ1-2	CASSDARGQGTYGYTF	TGTGCCAGCAGTGACGCCCGAGGACAGGGCACCTATGGCTACACCTTC